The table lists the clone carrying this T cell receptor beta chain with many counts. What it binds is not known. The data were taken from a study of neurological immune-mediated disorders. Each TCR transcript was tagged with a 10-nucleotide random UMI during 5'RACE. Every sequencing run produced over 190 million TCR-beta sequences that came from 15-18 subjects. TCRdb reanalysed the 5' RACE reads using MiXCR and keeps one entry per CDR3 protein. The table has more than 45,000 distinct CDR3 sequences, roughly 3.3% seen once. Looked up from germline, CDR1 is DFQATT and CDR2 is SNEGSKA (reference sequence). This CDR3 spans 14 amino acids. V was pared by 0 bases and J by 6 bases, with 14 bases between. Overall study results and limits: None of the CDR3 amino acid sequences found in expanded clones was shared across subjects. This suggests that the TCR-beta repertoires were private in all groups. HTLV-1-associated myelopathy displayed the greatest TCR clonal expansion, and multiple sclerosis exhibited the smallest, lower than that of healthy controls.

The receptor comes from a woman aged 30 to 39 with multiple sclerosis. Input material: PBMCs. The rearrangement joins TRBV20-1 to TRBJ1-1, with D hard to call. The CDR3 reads CSARDPVRMSEAFF. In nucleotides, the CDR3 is TGCAGTGCTAGAGATCCGGTCAGGATGTCTGAAGCTTTCTTT.